This is a list of T cell receptor beta chains from one sample in a study of blood T cell repertoires in COVID-19. The method was immunoSEQ multiplex PCR; TCRdb's version includes in-frame clones alone and lacks a portion of them. The sample holds under 250,000 clones; 80% to 95% are singletons and the top ten take about 0.8%. Input material: peripheral blood. These receptors all come from a man in his sixties with COVID-19, enrolled during active disease. Both conserved end residues are part of each CDR3. D genes are given only for firm matches. Expanded clones are given a class, and other clones once, few, many or no size at all.

J | size | V | D | DNA | CDR3
TRBJ2-5 | - | TRBV5-1 | TRBD1 | TGCGCCAGCAGCCCCTCAGGGGGACAAGAGACCCAGTACTTC | CASSPSGGQETQYF
TRBJ1-5 | once | TRBV6-4 | - | TGTGCCAGCATCCAGGACAGAGTTAATCAGCCCCAGCATTTT | CASIQDRVNQPQHF
TRBJ2-7 | - | TRBV28 | - | TGTGCCAGCAGTTCGGGACTCTTTCGAGAGCAGTACTTC | CASSSGLFREQYF
TRBJ2-1 | - | TRBV25-1 | TRBD2 | TGTGCCAGCAGTGTACTCAGCGGGAGGGCGTTCTTC | CASSVLSGRAFF
TRBJ2-1 | - | TRBV4-3 | - | TGCGCCAGCAGCCAAGATTTCGCGGGATTGTTAAATGAGCAGTTCTTC | CASSQDFAGLLNEQFF
TRBJ2-2 | - | TRBV30 | - | TGTGCCTGGAGTGTTAGCGGTAACACCGGGGAGCTGTTTTTT | CAWSVSGNTGELFF
TRBJ1-6 | - | TRBV28 | TRBD1 | TGTGCCAGCAGCCCTCAAGGGGGCTACAATTCACCCCTCCACTTT | CASSPQGGYNSPLHF
TRBJ2-1 | - | TRBV18 | - | TGTGCCAGCGCTAAGACTCTAAACCCCTACAATGAGCAGTTCTTC | CASAKTLNPYNEQFF
TRBJ2-1 | - | TRBV7-3 | TRBD2 | TGTGCCAGCAGCTTAACGTTTAGTCGGGAGGTGGGGGAGCAGTTCTTC | CASSLTFSREVGEQFF
TRBJ2-1 | few | TRBV7-2 | TRBD2 | TGTGCCAGCAGCATCTTGACTAGCGGGGAGCAGTTCTTC | CASSILTSGEQFF
TRBJ1-5 | - | TRBV18 | - | TGTGCCAGCTCACTCGGGGGTAGACCGCCCCAGCATTTT | CASSLGGRPPQHF
TRBJ1-2 | - | TRBV3-1/TRBV3-2 | - | TGTGCCAGCAGCCAAGATCGGCTGACAACTAACTATGGCTACACCTTC | CASSQDRLTTNYGYTF
TRBJ1-3 | - | TRBV7-9 | - | TGTGCCAGCAGCTTAGCGGGGAGAGCCGGAAACACCATATATTTT | CASSLAGRAGNTIYF
TRBJ1-4 | - | TRBV6-5 | - | TGTGCCAGCAGGGGAACGGGGGTTGAAAAACTGTTTTTT | CASRGTGVEKLFF
TRBJ1-5 | - | TRBV30 | - | TGTGCCTGGAGTGGGGGAGACAATCAGCCCCAGCATTTT | CAWSGGDNQPQHF
TRBJ2-2 | - | TRBV2 | TRBD2 | TGTGCCAGCAGAGAAACTAGCGGGGGGGCCTTTGCCGGGGAGCTGTTTTTT | CASRETSGGAFAGELFF
TRBJ2-7 | - | TRBV12-3/TRBV12-4 | TRBD2 | TGTGCCAGCAGTTCTAGCGGGGGGTTCGAGCAGTACTTC | CASSSSGGFEQYF
TRBJ2-4 | - | TRBV3-1/TRBV3-2 | - | TGTGCCAGCAGTTTTCGACAGGGAGGAGCCAAAAACATTCAGTACTTC | CASSFRQGGAKNIQYF
TRBJ2-3 | - | TRBV28 | TRBD1 | TGTGCCAGCAGTTTGGTGGACAGGGACTCAGATACGCAGTATTTT | CASSLVDRDSDTQYF
TRBJ2-7 | - | TRBV11-2 | - | TGTGCCAGCAGGAGGATACAGGTCCACTCCTACGAGCAGTACTTC | CASRRIQVHSYEQYF
TRBJ1-1 | - | TRBV19 | TRBD1 | TGTGCCAGTAGCACTCGACCCGGGACAGAAGGAGAAGCTTTCTTT | CASSTRPGTEGEAFF
TRBJ2-4 | - | TRBV2 | - | TGTGCCAGCAGTGAAGGGAGGGGGCGCAACAGTTACATTCAGTACTTC | CASSEGRGRNSYIQYF
TRBJ2-5 | - | TRBV6-2/TRBV6-3 | TRBD1 | TGTGCCAGCACCCCACTCCTTTGGACAGGGGGCGTAGAGACCCAGTACTTC | CASTPLLWTGGVETQYF
TRBJ2-7 | - | TRBV6-1 | - | TGTGCCAGCAGTGAAGCTGTATACGAGCAGTACTTC | CASSEAVYEQYF
TRBJ2-3 | - | TRBV19 | - | TGTGCCAGTAGGGGGGGAGACACTAGCACAGATACGCAGTATTTT | CASRGGDTSTDTQYF
TRBJ2-2 | - | TRBV5-6 | - | TGTGCCAGCAGCTTGGGGTTCAGGGCCGGGGAGCTGTTTTTT | CASSLGFRAGELFF
TRBJ2-1 | - | TRBV28 | TRBD2 | TGTGCCAGCAGTTTAAGTCGGGGAGCGGGAGAGGGTAACAATGAGCAGTTCTTC | CASSLSRGAGEGNNEQFF